One sample yielded the 22 T cell receptor beta chains listed below, sequenced in a study of regulatory T cells in long-lasting Graves disease. Arm-PCR of CDR3 regions and iRepertoire HTBI primers were the basis on which TCR beta libraries were built. TCRdb independently ran MiXCR on the multiplex PCR reads; one entry per CDR3 protein. The sample yields about 470,000 distinct CDR3 sequences, 15% seen once. Stated time point: newly diagnosed GD, antithyroid drugs for less than 3 months. Extracted RNA from PBMCs served as the source of the TCR library. The sample also formed part of further work on T cells in Graves' hyperthyroidism and ophthalmopathy.

The sequencing used peripheral blood mononuclear cells (PBMCs), collected at new diagnosis, from a patient treated with antithyroid drugs. The receptors come from a woman between 25 and 40 years old with Graves disease.

This clonotype was found many times. The chain carries TRBV5-1 and TRBJ1-2; D gene unclear. Per germline, CDR1 SGHRS and CDR2 YFSETQ. The V end was cut by 4 bases, the J end by 8 bases, with 12 bases between. This CDR3 has 12 amino acids. CDR3: CASSPGSWGYTF. The DNA for the CDR3 is TGCGCCAGCAGCCCGGGGTCATGGGGCTACACCTTC.

In this sample, this clonotype turned up a few times. The chain joins TRBV6-1 to TRBJ1-1; no clear D gene. Germline values: CDR1 MNHNS, CDR2 SASEGT. This CDR3 has 12 residues. With 3 bases removed from V and 11 bases from J, the gap between germline ends came to 13 bases. The CDR3 sequence is CASSEPGEGAFF. The CDR3, as DNA: TGTGCCAGCAGTGAGCCCGGGGAAGGGGCTTTCTTT.

In DNA form, the CDR3 reads TGTGCCAGCAGTTTAATGGCAGGGGGCTACAATGAGCAGTTCTTC. Translation gives CASSLMAGGYNEQFF. The chain links TRBV27 to TRBJ2-1; 7 bases are a match to TRBD1. The trim removed 2 bases at V and 3 bases at J, leaving 4 bases unmatched. Germline V lookup: CDR1 MNHEY, CDR2 SMNVEV (reference sequence). The CDR3 length is 15 residues.

The V call is TRBV28, the J call TRBJ2-7; 12 bases align to TRBD2. Trimming took 3 bases from V and 2 from J; bases not matched to a gene: 5. Germline values: CDR1 MDHEN, CDR2 SYDVKM. The CDR3 is 16 amino acids. The CDR3 reads CASSFTASGGAYEQYF. CDR3 coding DNA: TGTGCCAGCAGTTTCACGGCTAGCGGGGGGGCCTACGAGCAGTACTTC.

This clonotype was picked up a small number of times. The chain joins TRBV15 to TRBJ1-1; D may be TRBD1 (5 bases). The CDR3 runs to 15 residues. V gave up 0 bases and J gave up 5 bases, with 13 bases separating them. CDR1 is LNHNV and CDR2 is YYDKDF in the germline V gene (reference sequence). The CDR3: CATSRDYEGPTEAFF. CDR3 coding DNA: TGTGCCACCAGCAGAGATTACGAGGGACCAACTGAAGCTTTCTTT. The full variable domain, completed using reference TRBV15 and TRBJ1-1, is DAMVIQNPRYQVTQFGKPVTLSCSQTLNHNVMYWYQQKSSQAPKLLFHYYDKDFNNEADTPDNFQSRRPNTSFCFLDIRSPGLGDTAMYLCATSRDYEGPTEAFFGQGTRLTVV.

CDR3: CSAPRVASSTDTQYF. For the CDR3, the DNA is TGCAGTGCCCCACGGGTAGCGTCTAGCACAGATACGCAGTATTTT. The chain carries TRBV20-1 and TRBJ2-3, with a weak D call TRBD2 (5 bases). CDR1 is DFQATT and CDR2 is SNEGSKA in the germline V gene (reference sequence). The CDR3 spans 15 residues. V lost 6 bases and J 0 bases, leaving 16 bases between the germline ends.

This clonotype showed up many times. This rearrangement joins TRBV12-3 or TRBV12-4 to TRBJ1-1, with D uncertain. V was shortened by 10 bases and J by 4 bases, with 16 bases between the two germline ends. The CDR3 length is 13 residues. In DNA form, the CDR3 reads TGTGCCAATAGAGGACTGACGGGCACTGAAGCTTTCTTT. As protein: CANRGLTGTEAFF.

Remarks on this clonotype: This clone may be a read error of a much larger clone one base away. J is TRBJ2-5 and V is TRBV5-1, with 8 bases fitting TRBD2. Germline CDR1 and CDR2: SGHRS and YFSETQ. The CDR3 has 15 amino acids. CDR3: CAGSLRAGDYNEQYF. In DNA form, the CDR3 reads TGCGCCGGCAGCTTAAGAGCGGGAGATTACAATGAGCAGTACTTC.

The J gene is TRBJ2-1, the V gene TRBV29-1, with 10 bases identical to TRBD2. Germline V lookup: CDR1 SQVTM, CDR2 ANQGSEA. The CDR3 totals 13 residues. Trimming cost V 7 bases and J 7 bases; bases outside gene matches: 7. This chain's CDR3 is CSASSGSSNEQFF. The CDR3 bases are TGCAGCGCCTCTAGCGGGAGTTCGAATGAGCAGTTCTTC.

This clonotype was observed many times. This chain links TRBV3-1 with TRBJ2-7; TRBD2 matches at 11 bases. After removal of 4 bases from V and 4 bases from J, the junction contained 6 bases not matched to a gene. The germline CDR1 and CDR2 sequences are LGHDT and YNNKEL (reference sequence). The CDR3 spans 15 residues. The CDR3 reads CASSLGTSGRYEQYF. CDR3 nucleotide sequence: TGTGCCAGCAGCCTCGGTACTAGCGGGAGATACGAGCAGTACTTC.

This clonotype has a count of ten or more. The chain combines TRBV11-3 with TRBJ2-7; 9 bases match TRBD2. CDR1 SGHNT and CDR2 YENEEA come from the germline V gene. The CDR3 sequence is 15 residues long. CDR3 sequence (DNA): TGTGCCAGCACCGGCTCTAGCGGGAACTACGAGCAGCTCCGGGTC. Its translation: CASTGSSGNYEQLRV.

This clonotype was picked up a small number of times. The CDR3 does not end in the conserved phenylalanine or tryptophan, so this is likely a read error. V usage is TRBV18 and J usage is TRBJ2-7; the match to TRBD2 covers 15 bases. CDR1 and CDR2 from the germline V gene are KGHSH and LQKENI. This CDR3 is 18 amino acids long. V shed 3 bases, J shed 0 bases, and the junction held 6 bases outside the gene matches. The CDR3, as DNA: TGTGCCAGCTCACCTGGACTAGCGGGAGGGCCAAACTCCTACGAGCAGTACCTC. Amino acid sequence: CASSPGLAGGPNSYEQYL.

This clonotype was seen many times. V gene TRBV11-2 combines with J gene TRBJ2-7; 8 bases are a match to TRBD1. Looked up from germline, CDR1 is SGHAT and CDR2 is FQNNGV. V gave up 5 bases and J gave up 3 bases; unmatched junction bases: 9. CDR3 length: 15 residues. CDR3 bases: TGTGCCAGCAGCCAGGGACAGGCTGCAGGCTACGAGCAGTACTTC. Residues: CASSQGQAAGYEQYF.

This clonotype has at least ten counts. The J gene is TRBJ2-7, the V gene TRBV5-1, with 9 nucleotides matching TRBD2. The length of the CDR3 is 15 residues. J lost 0 bases, V lost 5 bases, and 6 bases had no gene match. The germline V gene has CDR1 SGHRS and CDR2 YFSETQ. DNA of the CDR3: TGCGCCAGCAGTTATAGCGGGGGAAGCTCCTACGAGCAGTACTTC. Residues: CASSYSGGSSYEQYF.

At least ten counts were recorded for this clonotype. The rearrangement uses TRBV2 and TRBJ1-2; D is possibly TRBD1 (6 bases). Trimming cost V 0 bases and J 8 bases, with 13 bases left between them. The CDR3 is made up of 14 amino acids. Per the germline V gene, CDR1 is SNHLY and CDR2 is FYNNEI. The DNA for the CDR3 is TGTGCCAGCAGTGAAGCTCGGGGGCCGGCAGGCTACACCTTC. Translation: CASSEARGPAGYTF.

This clonotype came up many times. This sequence joins TRBV20-1 and TRBJ1-1; D is perhaps TRBD1 (6 bases). CDR3 length: 13 amino acids. V was clipped by 4 bases and J by 5 bases, with 14 bases between them. Germline assignment: CDR1 DFQATT and CDR2 SNEGSKA (reference sequence). The CDR3 DNA follows: TGCAGTGCTAAGGACAGTTGGGAGACTGAAGCTTTCTTT. Amino acid sequence: CSAKDSWETEAFF.

This clonotype was seen more than once but under ten times. The chain employs TRBV6-1 and TRBJ1-6; 7 positions match TRBD1. Germline values: CDR1 MNHNS, CDR2 SASEGT. The CDR3 totals 15 residues. The V and J ends lost 8 bases and 7 bases, in that order; junction bases with no gene match: 11. The CDR3 is CASSGLSTGNSPLHF. In nucleotides, the CDR3 is TGTGCCAGCTCCGGTTTGTCGACAGGGAATTCACCCCTCCACTTT.

There are many counts of this clonotype. The chain has TRBV7-9 and TRBJ2-3, with D hard to call. The germline V gene has CDR1 SEHNR and CDR2 FQNEAQ (reference sequence). The CDR3 has 16 residues. V was clipped by 4 bases and J by 0 bases, with 14 bases between them. In DNA form, the CDR3 reads TGTGCCAGCAGCTCGCCCCCGACGGACAGCACAGATACGCAGTATTTT. It specifies CASSSPPTDSTDTQYF.

This clonotype came up many times. V and J are TRBV7-9 and TRBJ2-1; possibly TRBD2 for D (5 bases). Germline CDR1 is SEHNR and CDR2 is FQNEAQ (reference sequence). V was shortened by 3 bases and J by 5 bases, with 17 bases between the two germline ends. The CDR3 runs to 16 residues. In DNA form, the CDR3 reads TGTGCCAGCAGCTTCCTGACCGGCCTAGCCCACAATGAGCAGTTCTTC. Translating it yields CASSFLTGLAHNEQFF.

This clonotype was found many times. The J gene is TRBJ1-1, the V gene TRBV7-6, with D maybe TRBD1 (6 bases). In germline, CDR1 is SGHVS, CDR2 FNYEAQ. The CDR3 extends over 16 amino acids. The V end lost 5 bases, the J end lost 0 bases, and 16 bases lay between the germline ends. Written as DNA, the CDR3 is TGTGCCAGCAGCCCCTCGGGACGGGACATGAACACTGAAGCTTTCTTT. As protein: CASSPSGRDMNTEAFF.

The rearrangement uses TRBV6-2 or TRBV6-3 and TRBJ2-7; 10 nucleotides agree with TRBD1. V lost 5 bases, J lost 7 bases, and 14 bases stayed unmatched. CDR3 length: 16 amino acids. Germline loops: CDR1 MNHEY, CDR2 SVGEGT. CDR3 in DNA: TGTGCCAGCAGTGTGCTGTCGGGACAGGGGATTTATGAGCAGTACTTC. Translation: CASSVLSGQGIYEQYF.

This clonotype was seen more than once but under ten times. Germline is not matched at one junction end, which may reflect a read error. The chain uses TRBV5-1 and TRBJ2-5, with 8 bases matching TRBD1. The CDR3 has 13 amino acids. The germline V gene encodes CDR1 SGHRS and CDR2 YFSETQ. The CDR3 DNA reads as TGTGCCAGCAGTCGGACAGGGCAAGAGACCCAGTACTTC. It specifies CASSRTGQETQYF.